A selection of T cell receptor beta chains follows, all from one sample in a study of T cells expressing NK-cell markers. TCRdb reprocessed the 5' RACE reads, with one entry per CDR3 protein and no DNA. This sample contains about 260,000 distinct CDR3 sequences. Sequences were obtained from blood T cells: a sorted CD56 or NKG2C T cell subset, CD4+ or CD8+ T cells, or bulk PBMC T cells (not recorded which). The receptors here all came from a young man in good health. Each CDR3 is given with its conserved first and last residue. The order of the fields is J gene, V gene, CDR3 protein.

j_call: TRBJ2-7
v_call: TRBV5-1
cdr3_aa: CASSQTGTPPYEQYF

j_call: TRBJ2-7
v_call: TRBV29-1
cdr3_aa: CSVAGIRSEQYF

j_call: TRBJ2-7
v_call: TRBV10-3
cdr3_aa: CAIRDRDGLDEQYF

j_call: TRBJ1-6
v_call: TRBV30
cdr3_aa: CAWSVPGQSFHF

j_call: TRBJ1-5
v_call: TRBV20-1
cdr3_aa: CSASRTVGNQPQHF

j_call: TRBJ2-4
v_call: TRBV20-1
cdr3_aa: CSAPGTAENIQYF

j_call: TRBJ2-7
v_call: TRBV7-8
cdr3_aa: CASTPVRSGLATNHEQYF

j_call: TRBJ2-5
v_call: TRBV19
cdr3_aa: CASSNSQLQETQYF

j_call: TRBJ2-2
v_call: TRBV20-1
cdr3_aa: CSARVGGIGELFF

j_call: TRBJ1-4
v_call: TRBV11-1
cdr3_aa: CASSFPGGRSEKLFF

j_call: TRBJ2-2
v_call: TRBV20-1
cdr3_aa: CSASRSSGAGELFF

j_call: TRBJ1-3
v_call: TRBV29-1
cdr3_aa: CSAVTGDGNTIYF

j_call: TRBJ2-7
v_call: TRBV7-2
cdr3_aa: CASTPSGSSYEQYF

j_call: TRBJ2-7
v_call: TRBV10-3
cdr3_aa: CAISESLGEQYF

j_call: TRBJ1-6
v_call: TRBV12-3/TRBV12-4
cdr3_aa: CASSHDRAGSSPLHF

j_call: TRBJ2-3
v_call: TRBV5-6
cdr3_aa: CASSQDSDTQYF

j_call: TRBJ1-4
v_call: TRBV20-1
cdr3_aa: CSASPGTVGGELFF

j_call: TRBJ2-3
v_call: TRBV6-2/TRBV6-3
cdr3_aa: CASTDGLRSGRSRDTQYF

j_call: TRBJ2-3
v_call: TRBV4-1
cdr3_aa: CASSQEWLGRTDTQYF

j_call: TRBJ2-2
v_call: TRBV20-1
cdr3_aa: CSARAGGMTGELFF

j_call: TRBJ2-1
v_call: TRBV20-1
cdr3_aa: CSARGAGVGYRGYNEQFF

j_call: TRBJ2-3
v_call: TRBV25-1
cdr3_aa: CASSESSPPDTQYF

j_call: TRBJ2-7
v_call: TRBV12-3/TRBV12-4
cdr3_aa: CASSRTFYEQYF

j_call: TRBJ2-1
v_call: TRBV10-1
cdr3_aa: CASSERIAANEQFF

j_call: TRBJ1-2
v_call: TRBV12-3/TRBV12-4
cdr3_aa: CASSLFSYGYTF

j_call: TRBJ1-2
v_call: TRBV6-2/TRBV6-3
cdr3_aa: CASRRGQGYGYTF

j_call: TRBJ2-2
v_call: TRBV14
cdr3_aa: CASSQDAVNTGELFF

j_call: TRBJ1-1
v_call: TRBV6-4
cdr3_aa: CASSDGRGFSFF

j_call: TRBJ2-3
v_call: TRBV7-8
cdr3_aa: CASRTGLAGGIGKDTQYF

j_call: TRBJ2-5
v_call: TRBV7-9
cdr3_aa: CASSLDGGRRQETQYF

j_call: TRBJ2-5
v_call: TRBV10-3
cdr3_aa: CAISESPQETQYF

j_call: TRBJ2-3
v_call: TRBV12-3/TRBV12-4
cdr3_aa: CASNQLAVQYF

j_call: TRBJ2-5
v_call: TRBV4-2
cdr3_aa: CASSQGLLLAGVQETQYF

j_call: TRBJ1-5
v_call: TRBV7-2
cdr3_aa: CASSLRQSNQPQHF

j_call: TRBJ2-3
v_call: TRBV20-1
cdr3_aa: CSAKGGANTQYF

j_call: TRBJ2-2
v_call: TRBV12-3/TRBV12-4
cdr3_aa: CASSLGLANTGELFF

j_call: TRBJ2-1
v_call: TRBV12-3/TRBV12-4
cdr3_aa: CASSGREFSYNEQFF